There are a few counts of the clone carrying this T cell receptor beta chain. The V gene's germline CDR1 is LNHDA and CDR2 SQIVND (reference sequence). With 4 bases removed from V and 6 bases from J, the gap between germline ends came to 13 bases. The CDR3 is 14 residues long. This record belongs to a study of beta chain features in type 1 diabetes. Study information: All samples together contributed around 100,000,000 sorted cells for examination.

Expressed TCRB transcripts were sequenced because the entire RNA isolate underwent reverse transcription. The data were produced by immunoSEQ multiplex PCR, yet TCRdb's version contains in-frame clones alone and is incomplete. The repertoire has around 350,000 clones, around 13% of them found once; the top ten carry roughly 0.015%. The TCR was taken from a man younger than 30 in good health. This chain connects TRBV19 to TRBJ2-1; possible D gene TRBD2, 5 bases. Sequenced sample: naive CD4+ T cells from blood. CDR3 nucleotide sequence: TGTGCCAGTAGTAACGTCGAGGCGGGCAATGAGCAGTTCTTC. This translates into CASSNVEAGNEQFF.